A selection of T cell receptor beta chains follows, all from one sample in a study of neoadjuvant nivolumab and ipilimumab in lung cancer. Profiled with immunoSEQ multiplex PCR; TCRdb holds only in-frame clones, not every one. The profile shows 40,000 to 60,000 clones, around 89% of them singletons. The input for sequencing was blood, taken before neoadjuvant nivolumab, alone or with ipilimumab. The receptors here all came from an adult with non-small cell lung cancer. Some clones in this sample may be carry-over from other donors' samples. CDR3s include the opening cysteine and the closing phenylalanine or tryptophan. A D gene is named only where the DNA matches it firmly. Expanded clones get a size class; other rows say once, few or many, or leave the size out.

cdr3_length,j_call,v_call,clone_size,d_call,cdr3_nt,cdr3_aa
11,TRBJ2-3,TRBV29-1,once,NA,TGCAGCGTTGAGAGGGGTAATACGCAGTATTTT,CSVERGNTQYF
16,TRBJ2-3,TRBV6-5,NA,NA,TGTGCCAGCAGTTACTCGTCGGGGAGGTTTGTGGATACGCAGTATTTT,CASSYSSGRFVDTQYF
16,TRBJ2-6,TRBV5-1,NA,NA,TGCGCCAGCAGCTTAGGGGGGGCAACTGGGGCCAACGTCCTGACTTTC,CASSLGGATGANVLTF
11,TRBJ2-1,TRBV6-5,NA,NA,TGTGCCAGCCTCGACGGGAATGAGCAGTTCTTC,CASLDGNEQFF
16,TRBJ2-6,TRBV7-9,NA,NA,TGTGCCAGCAGCTTACAGGGGGGTTCTGGGGCCAACGTCCTGACTTTC,CASSLQGGSGANVLTF
16,TRBJ2-4,TRBV5-6,NA,NA,TGTGCCAGCAGCTGGCCGGGGAAGGGAAGCAAAAACATTCAGTACTTC,CASSWPGKGSKNIQYF
15,TRBJ2-7,TRBV7-2,once,TRBD1,TGTGCCAGCAGCCCCGGGACAGGGGGCCGAAACGAGCAGTACTTC,CASSPGTGGRNEQYF
15,TRBJ2-7,TRBV5-4,NA,TRBD2,TGTGCCAGCAGTTCATTAGCGGGAGGACCCTACGAGCAGTACTTC,CASSSLAGGPYEQYF
14,TRBJ1-1,TRBV15,NA,TRBD1,TGTGCCACCAGCAGAGAGATACAGGGGACTCGGGCTTTCTTT,CATSREIQGTRAFF
14,TRBJ2-7,TRBV6-6,NA,NA,TGTGCCAGCAGTGGCCGGGACTCCTTATACGAGCAGTACTTC,CASSGRDSLYEQYF
16,TRBJ2-7,TRBV5-1,NA,NA,TGCGCCAGCAGCTTGGGGTCGGGACTCATGGCCTACGAGCAGTACTTC,CASSLGSGLMAYEQYF
14,TRBJ1-5,TRBV6-1,NA,NA,TGTGCCAGCAGTGCACAGGGAAGTATTCAGCCCCAGCATTTT,CASSAQGSIQPQHF
14,TRBJ1-3,TRBV6-1,NA,NA,TGTGCCAGCAGTGAACGATGGTCTGGAAACACCATATATTTT,CASSERWSGNTIYF